This entry features one T cell receptor (beta chain) sequence. Its antigen is undetermined. The data belong to a study of identical twins. TCRdb redid the calling of the 5' RACE reads with MiXCR, one entry per CDR3 protein. The sample has more than 200,000 distinct CDR3 sequences, 11% to 15% seen once. Study-wide results and limits: Twins shared beta out-of-frame sequences in excess, but this excess was weaker.

Trimming cost V 0 bases and J 2 bases, with 16 bases left between them. Germline lookup yields CDR1 SGHDT and CDR2 YYEEEE. The CDR3 spans 17 residues. Input material: memory (CD45RO+) T cells sorted from blood. This TCR was recovered from a woman in her late teens or twenties in good health. The chain joins TRBV5-6 to TRBJ2-3; D is ambiguous. The CDR3 sequence: CASSLVGIVGNTDTQYF. CDR3 nucleotides: TGTGCCAGCAGCTTGGTCGGTATAGTTGGGAACACAGATACGCAGTATTTT.